The 6 T cell receptor beta chains reported below all come from one sample, sequenced in a study of OX40 agonist ivuxolimab in advanced cancers. Using immunoSEQ multiplex PCR, the repertoire was profiled, and TCRdb retains in-frame clones only, with some absent. This sample has fewer than 100,000 clones; around 83% occur once, and the top ten carry around 0.8%. This specimen consisted of CD4+ or CD8+ T cells sorted from blood, obtained in a trial of the OX40 agonist ivuxolimab. These receptors all come from an adult with an advanced solid tumor such as melanoma, head and neck, liver or kidney cancer.

The rearrangement joins TRBV7-8 to TRBJ2-3; weak D call: TRBD2 (6 bases). Trimming left V 6 bases short and J 1 base short, with 14 bases between. CDR1 is SGHVS, CDR2 FQNEAQ, per germline. This CDR3 is 15 amino acids long. The CDR3 here is CASSWGWRGTDTQYF. The CDR3 DNA follows: TGTGCCAGCAGTTGGGGGTGGAGGGGCACAGATACGCAGTATTTT.

The V gene is TRBV4-1, the J gene TRBJ1-2; D is unresolved. CDR1 MGHRA and CDR2 YSYEKL come from the germline V gene. V lost 2 bases and J 5 bases, leaving 9 bases between the germline ends. This CDR3 spans 13 amino acids. The CDR3, as DNA: TGCGCCAGCAGCCAACGGGGTGGGTATGGCTACACCTTC. This sequence encodes CASSQRGGYGYTF.

This chain uses TRBV6-1 with TRBJ2-1; D gene unclear. Germline V gives CDR1 MNHNS, CDR2 SASEGT. The CDR3 is 11 residues long. V was trimmed by 8 bases and J by 9 bases, leaving 11 bases between them. CDR3 DNA: TGTGCCAGCGGGGTTGGGCGTGAGCAGTTCTTC. Protein sequence: CASGVGREQFF.

The chain has TRBV7-9 and TRBJ2-3; tentative D call: TRBD2 (5 bases). The CDR3 totals 17 residues. V shed 3 bases and J shed 6 bases, with 22 bases lying between them. Germline values: CDR1 SEHNR, CDR2 FQNEAQ (reference sequence). The CDR3 loop reads CASSLGDRGAISDTQYF. DNA for the CDR3: TGTGCCAGCAGCTTGGGAGATCGCGGCGCCATCTCCGATACGCAGTATTTT.

The chain is built from TRBV5-4 and TRBJ1-2, with D possibly being TRBD1 (5 bases). Germline V lookup: CDR1 SGHNT, CDR2 YYREEE (reference sequence). The CDR3 loop spans 13 amino acids. V lost 4 bases, J lost 8 bases, and 15 bases lay in between. CDR3 sequence: CASSTPAGDGYTF. CDR3 in DNA: TGTGCCAGCAGCACCCCGGCGGGGGACGGCTACACCTTC.

CDR3 nucleotide sequence: TGTGCCAGCAGTCCCTCCGGACGGAATGAGCAGTTCTTC. Translating it yields CASSPSGRNEQFF. This chain connects TRBV6-5 to TRBJ2-1; no clear D. Germline CDR1 reads MNHEY; CDR2 reads SVGAGI. CDR3 length: 13 residues. V lost 5 bases and J 7 bases, leaving 12 bases between the germline ends.